The clone carrying this T cell receptor beta chain was observed a handful of times. What it binds is unknown. The record originates from a study of shared clonotypes between healthy human individuals. Overall study results and limits: Tissue TCR repertoires likely differ from these blood-only repertoires.

Within Nashville, Tennessee resided all donors, each a Caucasian adult. Germline CDR1 is MDHEN and CDR2 is SYDVKM. The ends were cut back, 5 bases at V and 4 bases at J, with 6 bases in the middle. The CDR3 is 12 residues long. Profiling relied on immunoSEQ multiplex PCR, and the TCRdb table lists in-frame clones only, not all of them. The sample has about 2.4 million clones; approximately 90% are singletons. This receptor was obtained from a man aged 18 to 29 in good health. The J gene is TRBJ2-1, the V gene TRBV28; D ambiguous. The sequenced material came from naive CD4+ T cells sorted from blood. Subset here: CD45RA+ positively selected. The CDR3 region has the DNA TGTGCCAGCAGTCAACAGTACAATGAGCAGTTCTTC. Translated, it gives CASSQQYNEQFF.